This TCR beta chain was identified in a study of graft-versus-host responses after intestinal transplantation. Study-wide context: The whole recipient group had anti-thymocyte globulin induction followed by tacrolimus and steroids for roughly three years.

Repertoires were generated with immunoSEQ multiplex PCR, while TCRdb's copy carries only in-frame clones and drops some. The data contain 45,000 to 60,000 clones, about 90% of them seen just once; the ten biggest clones take up more than 2%. Study observations and caveats: Graft-donor T cell macrochimerism in patients accompanied high graft-versus-host to host-versus-graft clonal ratios in allografts.

V lost 1 base and J lost 5; bases outside the gene matches: 0. Germline V gene lookup returns CDR1 SGHTA and CDR2 FQGNSA. CDR3 size: 13 residues. This clone was observed once. The antigen is not known. The V gene is TRBV7-2, the J gene TRBJ2-5; TRBD2 agrees at 8 bases. Sequenced material: unstimulated CD4+ T cells sorted from spleen or lymph node cells, taken before transplant. This clonotype was obtained from a human donor who was the organ donor for an intestinal transplant. CDR3 sequence: CASSLERGETQYF. CDR3 coding DNA: TGTGCCAGCAGCTTAGAGCGGGGGGAGACCCAGTACTTC.